Listed below are T cell receptor beta chains from one sample, sequenced in a study of T cells in Graves' hyperthyroidism and ophthalmopathy. Each CDR3 protein gets one entry after TCRdb re-called the multiplex PCR reads with MiXCR. The sample consists of around 430,000 distinct CDR3 sequences, 15% of them appearing once. Sequencing input: blood. These receptors all come from a woman under 40 with Graves' hyperthyroidism. CDR3s include the opening cysteine and the closing phenylalanine or tryptophan.

TRBV7-2	TRBJ2-1	CASSLAGSGSYNEQFF
TRBV24-1	TRBJ1-1	CATRGTGDTEAFF
TRBV7-2	TRBJ2-3	CASSPVAGARTDTQYF
TRBV19	TRBJ2-1	CASSMRELNEQFF
TRBV19	TRBJ2-2	CASRRRVGENTGELFF
TRBV30	TRBJ1-1	CAWIWGMNTEAFF
TRBV20-1	TRBJ1-2	CSASTGNGYTF
TRBV2	TRBJ2-6	CASAAPVGANVLTF
TRBV10-3	TRBJ2-1	CAISDGPAYNEQFF
TRBV28	TRBJ2-7	CASSPMTGGTYYEQYF
TRBV11-1	TRBJ2-7	CASSHRRERSSYEQYF
TRBV19	TRBJ2-1	CASSIQDISYNEQFF
TRBV2	TRBJ2-2	CASSEERGIGELFF
TRBV6-1	TRBJ1-2	CASELRRSNYGYTF
TRBV12-3/TRBV12-4	TRBJ2-3	CASSLAEFPLGDQYF
TRBV15	TRBJ2-6	CATSAWTGSYSGANVLTF
TRBV18	TRBJ2-5	CASSPNPRLAGETQYF
TRBV5-1	TRBJ1-4	CASSLSGAVSEKLFF
TRBV5-1	TRBJ1-2	CASSMGQGEGYTF